This T cell receptor (beta chain) was recorded in a study of OX40 agonist ivuxolimab in advanced cancers. Using immunoSEQ multiplex PCR, the repertoire was profiled, and TCRdb retains in-frame clones only, with some absent. This table has around 43,000 clones, approximately 88% appearing once. The CDR3 runs to 13 residues. V gave up 6 bases and J gave up 2 bases, with 9 bases separating them. Germline lookup yields CDR1 MNHEY and CDR2 SMNVEV (reference sequence). This clone has only one observation. This TCR came from an adult with an advanced solid tumor such as melanoma, head and neck, liver or kidney cancer. Source: CD4+ or CD8+ T cells sorted from blood, taken in a trial of the OX40 agonist ivuxolimab. The chain recombines TRBV27 with TRBJ2-3; D not resolved. The CDR3 loop reads CASRILVTDTQYF. CDR3 coding DNA: TGTGCCAGCAGAATCCTCGTCACAGATACGCAGTATTTT.